The 15 T cell receptor beta chains presented below share a single source sample, sequenced in a study of long-term antiretroviral therapy in people with HIV. At the survey level, the v3.0 immunoSEQ assay was run. Here immunoSEQ multiplex PCR was the method, and the copy in TCRdb shows in-frame clones only, minus some. Altogether tens of thousands of clones are present, about 86% being singletons, with the ten largest covering approximately 15%. The material sequenced was unsorted PBMCs, taken 1.2 years after starting antiretroviral therapy. The receptors derive from a man aged 50 to 59 with HIV.

The chain has TRBV28 and TRBJ2-5; D not certain. The CDR3 has 16 amino acids. V was shortened by 1 base and J by 6 bases, with 18 bases between the two germline ends. Germline-derived CDR1 and CDR2 are MDHEN and SYDVKM. The CDR3 sequence: CASSLLGRTRVKTQYF. The DNA for the CDR3 is TGTGCCAGCAGTTTATTAGGCCGTACAAGGGTGAAGACCCAGTACTTC.

V is TRBV27 and J is TRBJ1-1; D possibly corresponds to TRBD1 (6 bases). CDR3 length: 11 amino acids. Germline values: CDR1 MNHEY, CDR2 SMNVEV (reference sequence). DNA for the CDR3: TGTCTACAGGGCCGGAACACTGAAGCTTTCTTT. Translation gives CLQGRNTEAFF.

The genes are TRBV28 and TRBJ2-3, with D possibly matching TRBD2 (6 bases). There are 16 residues in the CDR3. The germline V gene encodes CDR1 MDHEN and CDR2 SYDVKM. V shed 4 bases and J shed 2 bases, with 16 bases lying between them. The CDR3 nucleotides read TGTGCCAGCAGTTCCCCTAGCGCCTCTGACACAGATACGCAGTATTTT. Translated, it gives CASSSPSASDTDTQYF. The whole variable domain, filled in from reference TRBV28 and TRBJ2-3, reads DVKVTQSSRYLVKRTGEKVFLECVQDMDHENMFWYRQDPGLGLRLIYFSYDVKMKEKGDIPEGYSVSREKKERFSLILESASTNQTSMYLCASSSPSASDTDTQYFGPGTRLTVL.

The chain couples TRBV9 to TRBJ1-2; a weak D match, TRBD1 (5 bases). The CDR3 is made up of 14 amino acids. Trimming took 3 bases from V and 3 from J, leaving 12 bases between them. Germline V lookup: CDR1 SGDLS, CDR2 YYNGEE. CDR3 in DNA: TGTGCCAGCAGCGCCGGACAACTTTACTATGGCTACACCTTC. This codes for CASSAGQLYYGYTF. Full variable domain (rest looked up from reference TRBV9 and TRBJ1-2): DSGVTQTPKHLITATGQRVTLRCSPRSGDLSVYWYQQSLDQGLQFLIQYYNGEERAKGNILERFSAQQFPDLHSELNLSSLELGDSALYFCASSAGQLYYGYTFGSGTRLTVV.

The V call is TRBV6-1, the J call TRBJ1-4, with D possibly being TRBD1 (5 bases). V was clipped by 2 bases and J by 4 bases, with 11 bases between them. The CDR3 extends over 15 amino acids. Germline CDR1 MNHNS, CDR2 SASEGT. The CDR3 DNA reads as TGTGCCAGCAGTGAAAGGGGAGGAAGTAATGAAAAACTGTTTTTT. Protein product: CASSERGGSNEKLFF.

V gene TRBV2 combines with J gene TRBJ2-7; D remains unclear. V lost 7 bases and J 0 bases, leaving 13 bases between the germline ends. Germline V CDR1 and CDR2: SNHLY, FYNNEI. The CDR3 has 14 residues. The CDR3 region has the DNA TGTGCCAGCAAGGTTGAAAAAAGCTCCTACGAGCAGTACTTC. This codes for CASKVEKSSYEQYF.

The chain carries TRBV5-6 and TRBJ2-5; D might be TRBD1 (6 bases). With the DNA end fitting TRBJ2-7 better, the J assignment may be wrong. CDR1 SGHDT and CDR2 YYEEEE come from the germline V gene. CDR3 length equals 12 residues. The CDR3 here is CASGRDNYEQYF. The CDR3 nucleotides are TGTGCCAGCGGCCGGGACAACTACGAGCAGTACTTC.

V usage is TRBV7-3 and J usage is TRBJ2-7; D is undetermined. The germline gives CDR1 SGHTA, CDR2 FQGTGA. The CDR3 is 13 residues long. Trimming shortened V by 4 bases and J by 5 bases, and 12 bases separated the two germline ends. Here the CDR3 reads CASSSRASHEQYF. In nucleotides, the CDR3 is TGTGCCAGCAGCTCTCGGGCGTCGCACGAGCAGTACTTC.

The chain recombines TRBV19 with TRBJ2-7; D may be TRBD1 (7 bases). Germline CDR1 is LNHDA and CDR2 is SQIVND (reference sequence). V lost 5 bases, J lost 2 bases, and 16 bases lay in between. This CDR3 has 15 amino acids. CDR3 amino acids: CASSSRGDSPYEQYF. In DNA, the CDR3 is TGTGCCAGTAGTTCCCGCGGGGACAGCCCCTACGAGCAGTACTTC.

This CDR3 reads CASSITGGNTEAFF. The CDR3 DNA reads as TGTGCCAGTAGTATAACAGGGGGAAACACTGAAGCTTTCTTT. V usage is TRBV19 and J usage is TRBJ1-1; 8 nucleotides match TRBD1. Trimming took 2 bases from V and 2 from J; bases not matched to a gene: 1. Per germline, CDR1 LNHDA and CDR2 SQIVND (reference sequence). This CDR3 has 14 amino acids.

The chain has TRBV6-1 and TRBJ1-1; possible D gene TRBD1, 6 bases. V was cut by 4 bases and J by 2 bases, with 11 bases left in between. The germline V gene has CDR1 MNHNS and CDR2 SASEGT. The CDR3 extends over 14 amino acids. The CDR3 is CASSVQGRNTEAFF. The CDR3 DNA reads as TGTGCCAGCAGTGTTCAGGGGAGAAACACTGAAGCTTTCTTT.

This clone was counted once. The chain joins TRBV14 to TRBJ2-7, with 9 bases that match TRBD1. V lost 2 bases, J lost 2 bases, and 4 bases stayed unmatched. The length of the CDR3 is 15 residues. Germline V lookup: CDR1 SGHDN, CDR2 FVKESK. CDR3 region: CASSQLQGATYEQYF. In DNA, the CDR3 is TGTGCCAGCAGCCAATTACAGGGGGCGACCTACGAGCAGTACTTC.

V and J are TRBV9 and TRBJ2-6, with D possibly matching TRBD1 (5 bases). V was cut by 0 bases and J by 0 bases, with 10 bases left in between. Per germline, CDR1 SGDLS and CDR2 YYNGEE. The CDR3 spans 17 residues. This CDR3 reads CASSVVGPSSGANVLTF. The CDR3 bases are TGTGCCAGCAGCGTAGTGGGGCCTAGCTCTGGGGCCAACGTCCTGACTTTC.

This chain joins TRBV19 and TRBJ1-2, with D perhaps TRBD1 (5 bases). There are 13 residues in the CDR3. Per the germline V gene, CDR1 is LNHDA and CDR2 is SQIVND (reference sequence). V was shortened by 3 bases and J by 6 bases, with 11 bases between the two germline ends. The CDR3 reads CASSIFQGNGYTF. CDR3 coding DNA: TGTGCCAGTAGTATCTTCCAGGGAAATGGCTACACCTTC.

The chain employs TRBV30 and TRBJ1-1; D is uncertain. Germline V gene lookup returns CDR1 GTSNPN and CDR2 SVGIG (reference sequence). This CDR3 is built from 17 residues. V was cut by 0 bases and J by 3 bases, with 20 bases left in between. CDR3 nucleotide sequence: TGTGCCTGGAGTGTACGAGGGCCTTATAGGAGCCACACTGAAGCTTTCTTT. This encodes CAWSVRGPYRSHTEAFF.